This passage covers 10 T cell receptor beta chains from one sample sequenced in a study of blood T cell repertoires in COVID-19. The data were produced by immunoSEQ multiplex PCR, yet TCRdb's version contains in-frame clones alone and is incomplete. The data contain about 50,000 clones, 85% of them singletons. Input material: peripheral blood. The origin of the receptors is a man between 60 and 75 years old with acute or convalescent COVID-19.

The V call is TRBV5-1, the J call TRBJ2-7; 9 positions match TRBD2. CDR1 SGHRS and CDR2 YFSETQ come from the germline V gene. The CDR3 contains 14 residues. V lost 4 bases, J lost 3 bases, and 5 bases stayed unmatched. In DNA form, the CDR3 reads TGCGCCAGCAGCATCGCGGGGGGGAACTACGAGCAGTACTTC. Amino acid sequence: CASSIAGGNYEQYF.

This chain connects TRBV5-1 to TRBJ1-2, with TRBD1 matching 8 bases. The length of the CDR3 is 15 residues. Germline trimming cut 4 bases from V and 4 bases from J; bases unmatched to any gene: 9. Germline V gene lookup returns CDR1 SGHRS and CDR2 YFSETQ. CDR3 sequence reads: CASSVGTGNRYGYTF. The DNA of the CDR3 is TGCGCCAGCAGCGTCGGGACAGGCAACCGCTATGGCTACACCTTC.

This chain joins TRBV27 and TRBJ2-4; D is undetermined. CDR3 size: 13 residues. From germline, CDR1 is MNHEY and CDR2 SMNVEV (reference sequence). The ends were cut back, 3 bases at V and 6 bases at J, with 9 bases in the middle. Here the CDR3 DNA reads TGTGCCAGCAGTTTCCGTTCGGGAAACATTCAGTACTTC. Its translation: CASSFRSGNIQYF.

This clone was counted a single time. The rearrangement uses TRBV2 and TRBJ2-2, with D perhaps TRBD2 (5 bases). Germline V lookup: CDR1 SNHLY, CDR2 FYNNEI. The CDR3 runs 15 residues. Trimming stripped 2 bases from V and 4 bases from J, with 11 bases between. This chain's CDR3 is CASSERSGLTGELFF. In DNA form, the CDR3 reads TGTGCCAGCAGTGAACGCTCAGGACTCACCGGGGAGCTGTTTTTT.

In its sample, this clone was seen once. The chain joins TRBV7-8 to TRBJ2-7; D is unresolved. The CDR3 runs to 17 residues. The germline V gene has CDR1 SGHVS and CDR2 FQNEAQ. Between the trimmed V and J ends, which lost 2 bases and 1 base, there was a span of 18 bases. The CDR3 sequence: CASSLLFSLMRSYEQYF. The CDR3 coding sequence is TGTGCCAGCAGCTTACTCTTCTCACTCATGAGATCCTACGAGCAGTACTTC.

The gene calls are TRBV30 and TRBJ1-1; no clear D gene. Germline assignment: CDR1 GTSNPN and CDR2 SVGIG (reference sequence). Trimming removed 2 bases at V and 5 bases at J, with 12 bases between. The CDR3 contains 13 residues. The CDR3: CAWSLQSGTEAFF. CDR3 coding DNA: TGTGCCTGGAGTCTACAGAGTGGGACTGAAGCTTTCTTT.

The chain links TRBV24-1 to TRBJ2-5, with 8 bases lining up with TRBD2. Germline V gene sequence: CDR1 KGHDR, CDR2 SFDVKD. This CDR3 spans 16 amino acids. Losses at the gene ends were 3 bases for V and 5 bases for J; bases not matched to a gene: 10. The DNA for the CDR3 is TGTGCCACCAGTGATCCCCGGGAGGGGTTAGGGGAGACCCAGTACTTC. It yields the protein CATSDPREGLGETQYF.

The chain employs TRBV12-2 and TRBJ2-7; TRBD2 was called by the table and not checked on the DNA. TRBV12-2 is a pseudogene. This CDR3 is built from 16 residues. CDR3 nucleotide sequence: TGTGCAAGTCGCTTATTCGAGCGGGAGGGCTGTTACGAGCAGTACTTC. Protein product: CASRLFEREGCYEQYF.

The chain joins TRBV5-1 to TRBJ2-1, with TRBD2 matching 8 bases. The CDR3 is 15 residues long. V lost 2 bases and J lost 5; bases outside the gene matches: 6. CDR1 and CDR2 from the germline V gene are SGHRS and YFSETQ. The CDR3 sequence is CASSFSRGGNNEQFF. The CDR3 DNA reads as TGCGCCAGCAGCTTTTCCCGGGGGGGGAACAATGAGCAGTTCTTC.

The chain's CDR3 is CASSEAGNTGELFF. In DNA form, the CDR3 reads TGTGCCAGCAGTGAGGCGGGAAACACCGGGGAGCTGTTTTTT. The gene calls are TRBV28 and TRBJ2-2, with D perhaps matching TRBD2 (6 bases). Deletions cut 5 bases from V and 2 bases from J, with 9 bases between. The CDR3 is 14 residues long. Germline CDR1 is MDHEN and CDR2 is SYDVKM. The entire variable domain, with the rest obtained from reference TRBV28 and TRBJ2-2, is as follows: DVKVTQSSRYLVKRTGEKVFLECVQDMDHENMFWYRQDPGLGLRLIYFSYDVKMKEKGDIPEGYSVSREKKERFSLILESASTNQTSMYLCASSEAGNTGELFFGEGSRLTVL.